This TCR beta chain was obtained from a study of T cell responses to AZD1222 COVID-19 vaccine. Study as a whole: Pooled together were second doses at about 4 or about 12 weeks.

The CDR3 consists of 14 residues. Germline V gene lookup returns CDR1 SQVTM and CDR2 ANQGSEA. Trimming shortened V by 5 bases and J by 6 bases, and 17 bases separated the two germline ends. Produced via immunoSEQ multiplex PCR; TCRdb's table is partial and in-frame only. The profile shows about 140,000 clones, just under 95% of them singletons. This material consisted of peripheral blood, taken on day 0 of AZD1222 vaccination. This clonotype was sampled from an adult in good health. This chain connects TRBV29-1 to TRBJ2-1; no clear D. The CDR3 protein is CSVTLEGLGNEQFF. The CDR3 coding sequence is TGCAGCGTTACCCTTGAAGGCCTGGGCAATGAGCAGTTCTTC.